Described below is a single T cell receptor beta chain sequence and its context. This entry is derived from a study of blood T cell repertoires in COVID-19. Study-level background: The United States, Italy and Spain supplied acute and convalescent COVID-19 samples.

This CDR3 is 16 amino acids long. The germline CDR1 and CDR2 sequences are SGDLS and YYNGEE. With 3 bases clipped from V and 8 bases from J, the junction kept 11 bases outside the gene matches. Profiled with immunoSEQ multiplex PCR; TCRdb holds only in-frame clones, not every one. The table records hundreds of thousands of clones, over 80% of them present only once. The sequenced sample consisted of PBMCs or T cells enriched from blood (not recorded which). The sequence was collected from a man between 25 and 39 years old who had recovered from COVID-19. The chain couples TRBV9 to TRBJ2-1; the match to TRBD2 covers 10 bases. CDR3 in amino acids: CASSGERGGVVYEQFF. In DNA, the CDR3 is TGTGCCAGCAGCGGCGAGCGGGGGGGCGTTGTCTATGAGCAGTTCTTC.